Listed below are T cell receptor beta chains from one sample, sequenced in a study of low-dose radiotherapy and immunotherapy resistance in tumors. TCRdb reprocessed the reads with MiXCR, giving one entry per CDR3 protein. The table shows tens of thousands of distinct CDR3 sequences, with around 17% occurring only once. The material sequenced was PBMCs, taken before treatment. These receptors were obtained from a male donor with prostate cancer. Each CDR3 is given with its conserved first and last residue. A D gene is named only where the DNA matches it firmly. Clone size is given for some rows only: seen once, a few or many times, or a class if the clone is expanded.

D,J,V,size,CDR3,DNA
TRBD2,TRBJ2-1,TRBV20-1,many,CSARGASGGTTYNEQFF,TGCAGTGCTAGGGGTGCTAGCGGGGGGACTACCTACAATGAGCAGTTCTTC
.,TRBJ2-7,TRBV4-1,many,CASSQIWSQKLYEQYF,TGCGCCAGCAGCCAAATATGGAGTCAGAAACTCTACGAGCAGTACTTC
.,TRBJ2-7,TRBV5-1,many,CASSGTRGALPYEQYF,TGCGCCAGCAGCGGAACCAGGGGAGCCCTACCCTACGAGCAGTACTTC
TRBD1,TRBJ2-3,TRBV9,many,CASSGGDRGTDTQYF,TGTGCCAGCAGCGGGGGGGACAGGGGCACAGATACGCAGTATTTT
TRBD1,TRBJ2-3,TRBV3-1,many,CASSQDRAIADTQYF,TGTGCCAGCAGCCAGGACAGGGCGATCGCAGATACGCAGTATTTT
.,TRBJ2-7,TRBV2,many,CARHGYIGPYEQYF,TGTGCCAGGCACGGCTATATAGGGCCCTACGAGCAGTACTTC
.,TRBJ1-2,TRBV5-4,few,CASSLGGGSGYTF,TGTGCCAGCAGCTTGGGGGGAGGAAGTGGCTACACCTTC
.,TRBJ2-3,TRBV3-1,many,CASVALDTQYF,TGTGCCAGCGTAGCACTTGATACGCAGTATTTT
.,TRBJ1-1,TRBV4-1,many,CASSQQQNTEAFF,TGCGCCAGCAGCCAACAGCAGAACACTGAAGCTTTCTTT
.,TRBJ1-5,TRBV7-2,many,CASSLWRGVDQPQHF,TGTGCCAGCAGCTTATGGCGTGGGGTGGATCAGCCCCAGCATTTT
TRBD1,TRBJ2-1,TRBV15,.,CATSREGGQGYEQFF,TGTGCCACCAGCAGAGAGGGGGGACAGGGCTATGAGCAGTTCTTC
TRBD2,TRBJ2-5,TRBV10-3,many,CAISDGVAGYQETQYF,TGTGCCATCAGTGACGGGGTAGCGGGCTACCAAGAGACCCAGTACTTC
TRBD2,TRBJ2-1,TRBV2,many,CARTGTSGGVGHNEQFF,TGTGCCCGAACGGGGACTAGCGGGGGGGTAGGGCACAATGAGCAGTTCTTC
TRBD2,TRBJ2-5,TRBV4-1,many,CASSQDLRGGSQETQYF,TGCGCCAGCAGCCAAGACCTCCGCGGGGGGTCGCAAGAGACCCAGTACTTC
.,TRBJ1-6,TRBV2,many,CASRKESDNSPLHF,TGTGCCAGCAGAAAGGAATCAGATAATTCACCCCTCCACTTT
.,TRBJ1-5,TRBV7-2,many,CASSHQGGGNQPQHF,TGTGCCAGCAGCCACCAAGGGGGGGGTAATCAGCCCCAGCATTTT
.,TRBJ1-5,TRBV19,many,CASRTGSLGNQPQHF,TGTGCCAGTAGGACAGGATCCCTTGGCAATCAGCCCCAGCATTTT
.,TRBJ2-3,TRBV7-9,.,CASSSVLPGDTQYF,TGTGCCAGCAGCTCGGTACTTCCTGGAGATACGCAGTATTTT
.,TRBJ2-1,TRBV7-9,many,CASNNRDKDNEQFF,TGTGCCAGCAACAATCGGGACAAAGACAATGAGCAGTTCTTC
TRBD2,TRBJ2-7,TRBV20-1,many,CSALGLAGAYEQYF,TGCAGTGCATTGGGACTAGCGGGGGCCTACGAGCAGTACTTC
.,TRBJ2-4,TRBV6-5,.,CASSEWAGAVAKNIQYF,TGTGCCAGCAGTGAGTGGGCGGGGGCCGTAGCCAAAAACATTCAGTACTTC
TRBD1,TRBJ2-5,TRBV7-2,many,CASSSRTGLGETQYF,TGTGCCAGCAGCTCCCGGACAGGGTTGGGCGAGACCCAGTACTTC
TRBD2,TRBJ2-1,TRBV2,many,CASSPARGGYNEQFF,TGTGCCAGCAGTCCGGCCCGGGGGGGATACAATGAGCAGTTCTTC
.,TRBJ1-6,TRBV14,many,CASSPQQGLLHF,TGTGCCAGCAGCCCCCAACAGGGCCTACTCCACTTT
.,TRBJ2-7,TRBV4-1,.,CASSPMGREPYEQYF,TGCGCCAGCAGCCCTATGGGCAGGGAACCCTACGAGCAGTACTTC
.,TRBJ2-1,TRBV9,many,CASSPSPDEQFF,TGTGCCAGCAGCCCATCCCCGGATGAGCAGTTCTTC
TRBD2,TRBJ2-1,TRBV13,many,CASSFRLAGGNEQFF,TGTGCCAGCAGCTTCCGGCTAGCGGGGGGCAATGAGCAGTTCTTC
.,TRBJ2-5,TRBV7-9,many,CASSPIFEQETQYF,TGTGCCAGCAGCCCGATTTTCGAGCAAGAGACCCAGTACTTC
TRBD2,TRBJ2-1,TRBV3-1,many,CASSQGSGGGNEQFF,TGTGCCAGCAGCCAAGGTAGCGGGGGGGGGAATGAGCAGTTCTTC
TRBD1,TRBJ1-5,TRBV18,few,CASSPSTDRNQPQHF,TGTGCCAGCTCACCAAGTACGGACAGGAATCAGCCCCAGCATTTT